This T cell receptor beta chain was sequenced in a study of control samples from healthy donors and cancer patients. Assay used: immunoSEQ multiplex PCR; TCRdb lists only in-frame clones, some missing. In the table there are approximately 80,000 clones, roughly nine tenths of which are singletons. CDR1 is SGHDT and CDR2 is YYEEEE in the germline V gene. The CDR3 is made up of 14 amino acids. V lost 2 bases and J lost 4, with 13 bases in between. The sequenced material came from blood. This chain joins TRBV5-6 and TRBJ2-7; TRBD1 might be the D (5 bases). This receptor was identified in a man under 40 in good health. For the CDR3, the DNA is TGTGCCAGCAGCTTAAGGGGTTTATTGTACGAGCAGTACTTC. This gives the protein CASSLRGLLYEQYF.